The 29 T cell receptor beta chains below come from one sample, sequenced in a study of T cell repertoires in cytomegalovirus infection (dated by TCRdb to about 2019). Sequenced on an Illumina HiSeq 1500. TCRdb redid the processing of the public reads, applying fastp at Q25 and MiXCR, and retained in-frame beta chains. All rows with the same CDR3 protein become a single entry with the most common DNA and genes. The sample table records roughly 300,000 distinct CDR3 sequences; over 7.5% of these occur just once. Clones ranked in the top ten supply roughly 4% of the sample. The specimen was PBMCs. The receptors stem from a human donor in good health (CMV status not recorded). Some clones in this sample may be carry-over from other donors' samples.

The chain has TRBV12-3 or TRBV12-4 and TRBJ2-7; no reliable D call. V shed 4 bases and J shed 3 bases, with 10 bases lying between them. There are 13 residues in the CDR3. The CDR3 nucleotides read TGTGCCAGCAGTTCCAACAGCTTCTACGAGCAGTACTTC. It is translated as CASSSNSFYEQYF.

A few counts support this clonotype. The CDR3: CASSPHPTRSTEAFF. DNA for the CDR3: TGTGCCAGCAGCCCTCATCCTACGAGGAGCACTGAAGCTTTCTTT. The chain is built from TRBV7-2 and TRBJ1-1; D gene ambiguous. The ends were cut back, 5 bases at V and 4 bases at J, with 17 bases in the middle. Germline lookup yields CDR1 SGHTA and CDR2 FQGNSA. This CDR3 contains 15 residues.

This clonotype has a count of ten or more. The rearrangement uses TRBV7-2 and TRBJ1-1, with D possibly TRBD1 on 6 matching bases. The ends were cut back, 5 bases at V and 4 bases at J, with 20 bases in the middle. The germline V gene encodes CDR1 SGHTA and CDR2 FQGNSA. There are 16 residues in the CDR3. CDR3 in DNA: TGTGCCAGCAGCCTCCGGGACAAATACCCGGGCACTGAAGCTTTCTTT. Protein sequence: CASSLRDKYPGTEAFF.

This clonotype was seen repeatedly, ten times or more. The genes are TRBV20-1 and TRBJ1-3; D is unresolved. Germline assignment: CDR1 DFQATT and CDR2 SNEGSKA (reference sequence). This CDR3 has 12 residues. The V gene lost 5 bases and the J gene lost 8 bases, with 13 bases spanning the gap. The CDR3 is CSAPDRGYTIYF. The CDR3 coding sequence is TGCAGTGCTCCCGACCGAGGATACACCATATATTTT.

The V gene is TRBV28, the J gene TRBJ2-3; 8 bases match TRBD2. Germline assignment: CDR1 MDHEN and CDR2 SYDVKM. V lost 5 bases and J lost 9; bases outside the gene matches: 16. The CDR3 runs to 16 residues. Here the CDR3 reads CASSPPGGGRLETQYF. The CDR3 coding sequence is TGTGCCAGCAGTCCCCCTGGGGGCGGGAGGTTGGAAACGCAGTATTTT.

This clonotype was observed a few times. The CDR3 coding sequence is TGTGCCAGCAGCTTAGGGCAGTTAATCTACGAGCAGTACTTC. Protein sequence: CASSLGQLIYEQYF. The V and J genes are TRBV11-2 and TRBJ2-7, with no clear D. The germline V and J ends were trimmed by 1 base and 3 bases, with 10 bases remaining between them. The V gene's germline CDR1 is SGHAT and CDR2 FQNNGV. The CDR3 is 14 amino acids.

The V and J genes are TRBV28 and TRBJ2-7, with D maybe TRBD1 (5 bases). Looked up from germline, CDR1 is MDHEN and CDR2 is SYDVKM. V was pared by 4 bases and J by 6 bases, with 10 bases between. The CDR3 is 12 residues long. The CDR3 spells CASSSAGREQYF. Written as DNA, the CDR3 is TGTGCCAGCAGTTCGGCAGGGCGCGAGCAGTACTTC.

The chain uses TRBV6-2 or TRBV6-3 and TRBJ2-2; the match to TRBD1 covers 9 bases. CDR1 is MNHEY, CDR2 SVGEGT, per germline. The CDR3 totals 15 residues. J gave up 5 bases and V 6 bases, and 7 bases lay outside the gene matches. The CDR3 DNA reads as TGTGCCAGCAGCCGGACAGGGGCGGGAACCGGGGAGCTGTTTTTT. Translating gives CASSRTGAGTGELFF.

This clonotype was detected many times. This chain joins TRBV10-2 and TRBJ2-1, with 8 bases matching TRBD2. In germline, CDR1 is WSHSY, CDR2 SAAADI. This CDR3 contains 14 residues. Trimming cost V 10 bases and J 8 bases; bases outside gene matches: 13. CDR3 sequence reads: CATRARGGAYEQFF. The CDR3 region has the DNA TGCGCCACCCGGGCACGGGGGGGGGCATATGAGCAGTTCTTC.

This clonotype was seen a few times. This chain connects TRBV7-2 to TRBJ1-1; 7 nucleotides match TRBD1. The germline gives CDR1 SGHTA, CDR2 FQGNSA. CDR3 length: 16 residues. V was pared by 1 base and J by 1 base, with 6 bases of the junction left unmatched. The CDR3 DNA sequence: TGTGCCAGCAGCTTAGTAGGCAGGGGGACGAACACTGAAGCTTTCTTT. Its translation is CASSLVGRGTNTEAFF. Filled out from reference TRBV7-2 and TRBJ1-1, the complete variable domain reads GAGVSQSPSNKVTEKGKDVELRCDPISGHTALYWYRQSLGQGLEFLIYFQGNSAPDKSGLPSDRFSAERTGGSVSTLTIQRTQQEDSAVYLCASSLVGRGTNTEAFFGQGTRLTVV.

V gene TRBV20-1 combines with J gene TRBJ2-3; 12 bases match TRBD2. With V trimmed by 0 bases and J by 4 bases, 11 bases remained unmatched. CDR3 length equals 18 residues. Per germline, CDR1 DFQATT and CDR2 SNEGSKA (reference sequence). The CDR3 is CSARDHGLAGGVADTQYF. The CDR3 DNA reads TGCAGTGCTAGAGATCACGGTCTAGCGGGAGGGGTCGCAGATACGCAGTATTTT.

This clonotype showed up just a few times. The J gene is TRBJ2-1, the V gene TRBV20-1; TRBD2 aligns across 9 bases. J was trimmed by 3 bases and V by 3 bases; bases with no gene match: 9. The CDR3 sequence is 16 residues long. CDR1 is DFQATT, CDR2 SNEGSKA, per germline (reference sequence). For the CDR3, the DNA is TGCAGTGCTAGGTCGGGCGGGGGGGCCCGCTACAATGAGCAGTTCTTC. The encoded protein is CSARSGGGARYNEQFF.

The V call is TRBV12-3 or TRBV12-4, the J call TRBJ2-1, with D unresolved. The CDR3 sequence is 16 residues long. The ends were cut back, 5 bases at V and 0 bases at J, with 14 bases in the middle. CDR3 protein: CASSPTQKTSYNEQFF. CDR3 nucleotides: TGTGCCAGCAGTCCAACACAGAAAACCTCCTACAATGAGCAGTTCTTC.

This clonotype was found many times. This rearrangement joins TRBV11-3 to TRBJ2-1, with TRBD2 matching over 9 bases. The V gene end was trimmed by 6 bases and the J gene end by 0 bases; junction bases not matched to a gene: 3. The CDR3 is 15 residues long. The germline CDR1 and CDR2 sequences are SGHNT and YENEEA. The CDR3 nucleotides are TGTGCCAGCAGGCGTAGCGGGAGCTCCTACAATGAGCAGTTCTTC. Translating gives CASRRSGSSYNEQFF. The full variable domain, with the rest looked up from reference TRBV11-3 and TRBJ2-1, is EAGVVQSPRYKIIEKKQPVAFWCNPISGHNTLYWYLQNLGQGPELLIRYENEEAVDDSQLPKDRFSAERLKGVDSTLKIQPAELGDSAVYLCASRRSGSSYNEQFFGPGTRLTVL.

This clonotype was counted at least ten times. J is TRBJ1-2 and V is TRBV12-3 or TRBV12-4; D call uncertain. V shed 1 base and J shed 3 bases, with 15 bases lying between them. This CDR3 comprises 16 residues. The CDR3 sequence is CASSLGRPMLYYGYTF. CDR3 bases: TGTGCCAGCAGTTTAGGAAGACCGATGCTTTACTATGGCTACACCTTC.

Many counts were recorded for this clonotype. V usage is TRBV20-1 and J usage is TRBJ1-5; maybe TRBD1 (5 bases). Germline V gene data show CDR1 as DFQATT and CDR2 as SNEGSKA (reference sequence). The CDR3 covers 15 residues. The V end was cut by 6 bases, the J end by 1 base, with 16 bases between. CDR3 nucleotides: TGCAGTGCCCCTACGAGGGGAGGCAGCAATCAGCCCCAGCATTTT. Translating it yields CSAPTRGGSNQPQHF.

The sample holds many counts of this clonotype. The rearrangement uses TRBV11-1 and TRBJ2-7, with D maybe TRBD2 (6 bases). V gave up 8 bases and J gave up 2 bases, with 16 bases separating them. CDR3 length equals 14 residues. Germline V lookup: CDR1 SGHAT, CDR2 FQDESV (reference sequence). The CDR3 here is CASSPRRAAYEQYF. The CDR3 DNA is TGTGCCAGCTCCCCCAGGAGGGCGGCCTACGAGCAGTACTTC.

This chain uses TRBV7-9 with TRBJ1-1; 7 bases match TRBD1. Germline V lookup: CDR1 SEHNR, CDR2 FQNEAQ (reference sequence). This CDR3 comprises 15 residues. V lost 5 bases to trimming and J lost 0 bases; unmatched junction nucleotides: 6. The CDR3 nucleotides read TGTGCCAGCAGCAAACAGACAGGGTTGAACACTGAAGCTTTCTTT. Its protein is CASSKQTGLNTEAFF.

This clonotype came up a few times. The V gene is TRBV12-3 or TRBV12-4, the J gene TRBJ2-3; D gene uncertain. This CDR3 comprises 13 residues. Deletions cut 6 bases from V and 5 bases from J, with 12 bases between. The CDR3 protein is CASSLTPRDTQYF. For the CDR3, the DNA is TGTGCCAGCAGCCTGACACCCCGAGATACGCAGTATTTT.

The chain combines TRBV28 with TRBJ2-1; 8 bases match TRBD2. This CDR3 region has 16 residues. V shed 4 bases and J 6 bases; nucleotides not matched to a gene: 11. Germline CDR1 is MDHEN and CDR2 is SYDVKM. The CDR3 loop reads CASSSSRGGLLNEQFF. In DNA, the CDR3 is TGTGCCAGCAGTTCCTCCCGGGGGGGACTACTCAATGAGCAGTTCTTC.

This clonotype was detected many times. V and J are TRBV11-3 and TRBJ2-1, with a possible D match to TRBD1 (6 bases). The CDR3 is 14 amino acids. The germline V gene encodes CDR1 SGHNT and CDR2 YENEEA. V dropped 5 bases and J dropped 7 bases, with 15 bases sitting between them. The CDR3 sequence is CASSPGGLWNEQFF. CDR3 nucleotides: TGTGCCAGCAGCCCTGGGGGCTTATGGAATGAGCAGTTCTTC.

J is TRBJ2-3 and V is TRBV7-3, with 15 nucleotides matching TRBD2. Looked up from germline, CDR1 is SGHTA and CDR2 is FQGTGA. This CDR3 has 20 amino acids. V lost 0 bases to trimming and J lost 3 bases; unmatched junction nucleotides: 10. CDR3 in amino acids: CASSLTLGLAGGKETDTQYF. The CDR3 bases are TGTGCCAGCAGCTTAACCTTAGGACTAGCGGGGGGGAAAGAGACAGATACGCAGTATTTT. Full variable domain (remainder filled in from reference TRBV7-3 and TRBJ2-3): GAGVSQTPSNKVTEKGKYVELRCDPISGHTALYWYRQSLGQGPEFLIYFQGTGAADDSGLPNDRFFAVRPEGSVSTLKIQRTERGDSAVYLCASSLTLGLAGGKETDTQYFGPGTRLTVL.

V and J are TRBV28 and TRBJ1-3, with D possibly matching TRBD1 (5 bases). With 8 bases removed from V and 2 bases from J, the gap between germline ends came to 16 bases. Germline CDR1 and CDR2: MDHEN and SYDVKM. The CDR3 loop spans 15 amino acids. CDR3 loop: CASRPGADAGNTIYF. CDR3 bases: TGTGCCAGCCGCCCCGGGGCAGACGCTGGAAACACCATATATTTT.

This clonotype was found a few times. This rearrangement joins TRBV6-8 to TRBJ2-3; TRBD1 is a possible D gene (6 bases). The germline V gene has CDR1 MNHGY and CDR2 SAAAGT. V lost 5 bases and J lost 5, with 17 bases in between. CDR3 size: 15 residues. CDR3 region: CASSAGAAFLDTQYF. CDR3 bases: TGTGCCAGCAGTGCAGGGGCCGCTTTCTTAGATACGCAGTATTTT.

A few counts support this clonotype. The rearrangement uses TRBV18 and TRBJ2-3, with TRBD2 matching 10 bases. After removal of 2 bases from V and 2 bases from J, the junction contained 4 bases not matched to a gene. The CDR3 length is 16 residues. CDR1 KGHSH and CDR2 LQKENI come from the germline V gene. Here the CDR3 DNA reads TGTGCCAGCTCACCATCTAGCGGGGGCCTCACAGATACGCAGTATTTT. Translation: CASSPSSGGLTDTQYF.

The sample holds many counts of this clonotype. The CDR3 region is CASSFEGINQPQHF. CDR3 in DNA: TGTGCCAGCAGCTTTGAGGGTATCAATCAGCCCCAGCATTTT. The genes are TRBV7-9 and TRBJ1-5, with unresolved D. Trimming shortened V by 3 bases and J by 3 bases, and 9 bases separated the two germline ends. This CDR3 region has 14 residues. Germline V gives CDR1 SEHNR, CDR2 FQNEAQ (reference sequence).

To note about this clonotype: A junction end diverges from the germline sequence, so it may reflect a read error. This chain joins TRBV29-1 and TRBJ1-4, with D tentatively TRBD1 (5 bases). Germline values: CDR1 SQVTM, CDR2 ANQGSEA. The CDR3 contains 14 residues. In nucleotides, the CDR3 is TGCAGCGCCGAGTTGGTAGGGATGAGGGCCGGGGGAGTTTTT. Translating gives CSAELVGMRAGGVF.

The chain recombines TRBV28 with TRBJ2-7, with TRBD1 matching 7 bases. V shed 6 bases, J shed 5 bases, and the junction held 10 bases outside the gene matches. CDR1 is MDHEN, CDR2 SYDVKM, per germline. The CDR3 sequence is 14 residues long. The CDR3 reads CASSLDRVVDEQYF. DNA for the CDR3: TGTGCCAGCAGCCTTGACAGGGTAGTGGACGAGCAGTACTTC. The complete variable domain, with remaining parts taken from reference TRBV28 and TRBJ2-7, reads DVKVTQSSRYLVKRTGEKVFLECVQDMDHENMFWYRQDPGLGLRLIYFSYDVKMKEKGDIPEGYSVSREKKERFSLILESASTNQTSMYLCASSLDRVVDEQYFGPGTRLTVT.

The table lists this clonotype with a few counts. The genes are TRBV7-2 and TRBJ1-5, with D unclear. The V gene's germline CDR1 is SGHTA and CDR2 FQGNSA. Trimming removed 0 bases from V and 4 bases from J, with 4 bases in between. This CDR3 has 13 amino acids. The CDR3 DNA sequence: TGTGCCAGCAGCTTAGCGGCTAATCAGCCCCAGCATTTT. This translates into CASSLAANQPQHF.